These 21 T cell receptor beta chains were all obtained from the same sample, sequenced in a study of shared clonotypes between healthy human individuals. Data came from immunoSEQ multiplex PCR; TCRdb stores just in-frame clones and leaves some out. This table holds millions of clones, 95% found once. The source material was naive CD4+ T cells sorted from blood. Subset specified: CD45RA+ positively selected. These receptors all stem from a man aged 18-30 years in good health.

The chain carries TRBV29-1 and TRBJ1-3; D is ambiguous. CDR3 size: 12 residues. In germline, CDR1 is SQVTM, CDR2 ANQGSEA. Trimming left V 7 bases short and J 0 bases short, with 7 bases between. CDR3 in DNA: TGCAGCGCCCGCCGCTCTGGAAACACCATATATTTT. This translates into CSARRSGNTIYF.

CDR3 loop: CASRGEIVLEQYF. The CDR3 DNA is TGCGCCAGCAGGGGGGAAATCGTTTTAGAGCAGTACTTC. The chain is built from TRBV5-1 and TRBJ2-7; D assignment may be TRBD1 or TRBD2 (5 bases each). Germline lookup yields CDR1 SGHRS and CDR2 YFSETQ. The CDR3 spans 13 residues. Trimming cost V 5 bases and J 7 bases, with 16 bases left between them. The full variable domain, in which reference TRBV5-1 and TRBJ2-7 provide the parts outside the CDR3, is KAGVTQTPRYLIKTRGQQVTLSCSPISGHRSVSWYQQTPGQGLQFLFEYFSETQRNKGNFPGRFSGRQFSNSRSEMNVSTLELGDSALYLCASRGEIVLEQYFGPGTRLTVT.

J is TRBJ1-4 and V is TRBV5-6; 9 bases line up with TRBD1. Germline CDR1 and CDR2: SGHDT and YYEEEE. The CDR3 contains 15 residues. The junction had 5 bases not matched to a gene; V was cut back by 4 bases and J by 4 bases. CDR3 in DNA: TGTGCCAGCAGCGGGTCGACAGGGGGTAATGAAAAACTGTTTTTT. As protein: CASSGSTGGNEKLFF.

V is TRBV7-3 and J is TRBJ1-6, with no clear D. Trimming left V 1 base short and J 6 bases short, with 4 bases between. Germline-derived CDR1 and CDR2 are SGHTA and FQGTGA. The CDR3 has 13 amino acids. CDR3 DNA: TGTGCCAGCAGCTTAAATGGTAATTCACCCCTCCACTTT. Its protein is CASSLNGNSPLHF. Full variable domain (outside the CDR3, taken from reference TRBV7-3 and TRBJ1-6): GAGVSQTPSNKVTEKGKYVELRCDPISGHTALYWYRQSLGQGPEFLIYFQGTGAADDSGLPNDRFFAVRPEGSVSTLKIQRTERGDSAVYLCASSLNGNSPLHFGNGTRLTVT.

V usage is TRBV6-4 and J usage is TRBJ2-6; D not resolved. The germline V gene encodes CDR1 MRHNA and CDR2 SNTAGT. The CDR3 sequence is 16 residues long. Trimming left V 6 bases short and J 2 bases short, with 14 bases between. CDR3 region: CASSTNYRTGANVLTF. The CDR3, as DNA: TGTGCCAGCAGCACCAACTATCGAACTGGGGCCAACGTCCTGACTTTC.

This sequence joins TRBV7-8 and TRBJ2-7, with TRBD2 matching 10 bases. The CDR3 runs 17 residues. Germline V gene lookup returns CDR1 SGHVS and CDR2 FQNEAQ. V lost 2 bases, J lost 3 bases, and 10 bases stayed unmatched. CDR3 nucleotides: TGTGCCAGCAGCTTACCGACCCTGGAGCGGGAGGGCTACGAGCAGTACTTC. This encodes CASSLPTLEREGYEQYF.

V and J are TRBV30 and TRBJ1-2, with 8 bases that match TRBD1. The germline gives CDR1 GTSNPN, CDR2 SVGIG (reference sequence). The CDR3 spans 15 residues. The junction had 11 bases not matched to a gene; V was cut back by 1 base and J by 7 bases. CDR3 coding DNA: TGTGCCTGGAGTGCCCGGGACAGGAGGGGTGGTGGCTACACCTTC. Amino acid sequence: CAWSARDRRGGGYTF.

The chain uses TRBV7-9 and TRBJ2-2; the D gene is possibly TRBD1 (5 bases). Germline values: CDR1 SEHNR, CDR2 FQNEAQ (reference sequence). V shed 5 bases and J shed 3 bases, with 13 bases lying between them. CDR3 length: 15 residues. The CDR3 DNA sequence: TGTGCCAGCAGCAAAGGGGTTACGGACACCGGGGAGCTGTTTTTT. This gives the protein CASSKGVTDTGELFF.

This clone was observed a handful of times. This same CDR3 is encoded by further DNA sequences in the sample. The genes are TRBV5-6 and TRBJ2-5, with D unresolved. Germline CDR1 and CDR2: SGHDT and YYEEEE. This CDR3 region has 11 residues. Trimming shortened V by 4 bases and J by 5 bases, and 6 bases separated the two germline ends. The CDR3 loop is CASSLLETQYF. The CDR3 bases are TGTGCCAGCAGCCTCCTTGAGACCCAGTACTTC. Combining the CDR3 with reference TRBV5-6 and TRBJ2-5 gives the whole variable domain DAGVTQSPTHLIKTRGQQVTLRCSPKSGHDTVSWYQQALGQGPQFIFQYYEEEERQRGNFPDRFSGHQFPNYSSELNVNALLLGDSALYLCASSLLETQYFGPGTRLLVL.

The chain recombines TRBV10-1 with TRBJ2-2; D is perhaps TRBD1 or TRBD2 (5 bases each). This CDR3 is 14 amino acids long. Per germline, CDR1 WNHNN and CDR2 SYGVQD (reference sequence). The ends were cut back, 2 bases at V and 7 bases at J, with 11 bases in the middle. The CDR3 loop is CASSERGRDGELFF. The DNA for the CDR3 is TGCGCCAGCAGTGAGCGGGGCAGGGACGGGGAGCTGTTTTTT.

The rearrangement links TRBV30 to TRBJ1-1; TRBD1 might be the D (6 bases). This CDR3 has 13 residues. The germline CDR1 and CDR2 sequences are GTSNPN and SVGIG (reference sequence). V lost 1 base and J 10 bases, leaving 16 bases between the germline ends. Here the CDR3 reads CAWSGQEGLGAFF. DNA of the CDR3: TGTGCCTGGAGTGGACAGGAAGGGCTTGGAGCTTTCTTT.

The gene calls are TRBV2 and TRBJ1-6; D possibly corresponds to TRBD1 (5 bases). The CDR3 has 15 residues. The germline V and J ends were trimmed by 1 base and 5 bases, with 9 bases remaining between them. Germline V gene sequence: CDR1 SNHLY, CDR2 FYNNEI. CDR3 nucleotide sequence: TGTGCCAGCAGTGAAGTCGAGGGGAATAATTCACCCCTCCACTTT. This gives the protein CASSEVEGNNSPLHF.

On this clone itself: This may come from a read error, since a much larger clone is one base off. This chain uses TRBV2 with TRBJ1-2, with unresolved D. This CDR3 region has 9 residues. The V gene lost 9 bases and the J gene lost 6 bases, with 5 bases spanning the gap. Germline-derived CDR1 and CDR2 are SNHLY and FYNNEI. Here the CDR3 DNA reads TGTGCCAGTAGGGATGGCTACACCTTC. This codes for CASRDGYTF.

The rearrangement links TRBV10-2 to TRBJ1-4, with D maybe TRBD1 (5 bases). CDR1 and CDR2 (germline): WSHSY, SAAADI. This CDR3 is built from 13 residues. Trimming removed 6 bases at V and 5 bases at J, with 10 bases between. The CDR3 is CASSGQQNEKLFF. The CDR3 coding sequence is TGCGCCAGCAGCGGACAACAAAATGAAAAACTGTTTTTT.

This chain uses TRBV6-5 with TRBJ2-7; D is possibly TRBD2 (6 bases). Germline lookup yields CDR1 MNHEY and CDR2 SVGAGI. CDR3 length equals 15 residues. Trimming left V 5 bases short and J 7 bases short, with 21 bases between. CDR3 protein: CASSPPRSRLGEQYF. CDR3 nucleotides: TGTGCCAGCAGTCCGCCCCGGTCTAGACTAGGGGAGCAGTACTTC.

The count of this clone is one. The rearrangement links TRBV6-1 to TRBJ2-5; weak D call: TRBD1 (6 bases). The V and J ends lost 5 bases and 9 bases respectively, with 16 bases between them. This CDR3 is built from 13 residues. The germline V gene encodes CDR1 MNHNS and CDR2 SASEGT. The CDR3 protein is CASSSRDNRSQYF. DNA for the CDR3: TGTGCCAGCAGTTCCCGGGACAACCGGTCCCAGTACTTC.

With respect to this clone: Other DNA sequences in this sample translate to the same CDR3. The V gene is TRBV5-6, the J gene TRBJ2-7; 7 bases align to TRBD1. The trim removed 0 bases at V and 3 bases at J, leaving 3 bases unmatched. This CDR3 has 14 amino acids. Germline assignment: CDR1 SGHDT and CDR2 YYEEEE. CDR3 region: CASSLGQGVYEQYF. The CDR3 DNA is TGTGCCAGCAGCTTGGGACAGGGCGTCTACGAGCAGTACTTC.

This clone was seen only a few times. Other DNA sequences in the sample encode the same CDR3. V is TRBV5-1 and J is TRBJ2-2; D ambiguous. Germline V lookup: CDR1 SGHRS, CDR2 YFSETQ. This CDR3 has 13 amino acids. V dropped 0 bases and J dropped 5 bases, with 5 bases sitting between them. The CDR3 loop is CASSLAGTGELFF. The CDR3 bases are TGCGCCAGCAGCTTGGCCGGAACCGGGGAGCTGTTTTTT.

The chain joins TRBV6-1 to TRBJ2-1; the D is unclear. Germline V gene sequence: CDR1 MNHNS, CDR2 SASEGT. Between the trimmed V and J ends, which lost 3 bases and 8 bases, there was a span of 20 bases. The CDR3 sequence is 16 residues long. The CDR3 here is CASSERQTRLSYEQFF. CDR3 DNA sequence: TGTGCCAGCAGTGAGAGGCAGACTCGCCTTAGCTATGAGCAGTTCTTC.

On this clone itself: Other DNA variants within this sample encode the same CDR3. The chain carries TRBV18 and TRBJ2-6; D remains ambiguous. Germline CDR1 KGHSH, CDR2 LQKENI. This CDR3 is 14 amino acids long. V was shortened by 0 bases and J by 4 bases, with 4 bases between the two germline ends. The CDR3 sequence: CASSPPAGANVLTF. DNA for the CDR3: TGTGCCAGCTCACCACCAGCGGGGGCCAACGTCCTGACTTTC.

Concerning this clone itself: This sample includes further DNA sequences coding for the same CDR3. This chain uses TRBV27 with TRBJ1-2, with a tentative D call TRBD1 (5 bases). The CDR3 is made up of 13 amino acids. The germline CDR1 and CDR2 sequences are MNHEY and SMNVEV (reference sequence). The germline V and J ends were trimmed by 2 bases and 4 bases, with 8 bases remaining between them. Written as DNA, the CDR3 is TGTGCCAGCAGTTTAACGGGGGGCTATGGCTACACCTTC. Translating gives CASSLTGGYGYTF.